These T cell receptor beta chains were read from a single sample in a study of shared clonotypes between healthy human individuals. TCRdb keeps only in-frame clones here, not all; method: immunoSEQ multiplex PCR. The profile shows a few million clones, around 90% of them singletons. The sequencing input was naive CD4+ T cells sorted from blood. These receptors originate from a young man in good health. The conserved cysteine and the conserved F or W are not part of the CDR3 here.

TRBV7-2	ASSLWRLAGVGANVLT
TRBV18	ASSLWMANTEAF
TRBV9	ASSVGGSVYGYT
TRBV25-1	ASSASSGTSGEQY
TRBV7-2	ASSLVGGEELF
TRBV27	ASKAVSYSNQPQH
TRBV30	AWSGGHEQY
TRBV11-2	ASTAYMNTEAF
TRBV6-6	ASSYSGVSGNTIY
TRBV5-4	ASSIGLAGQETQY
TRBV6-5	ASSYSGRSSYEQY
TRBV6-5	ASSGQGNTEAF
TRBV27	ASSLGLAGGKDTQY
TRBV10-2	ASQDGFTEAF
TRBV2	ASNAVPVRNEQY
TRBV5-4	ASAVAGSSPLH
TRBV11-3	ASSLGTGLGYEQY
TRBV6-1	ASSEAIGQATYGYT
TRBV11-2	ASSKRGLGSTEAF
TRBV7-3	ASSLNPGAEQF
TRBV27	ASSSHRLSSSYEQY
TRBV5-1	ASSLVSGAGNTIY
TRBV6-5	ASSYTGGPSDTQY
TRBV28	ASSLDRGLVEKLF